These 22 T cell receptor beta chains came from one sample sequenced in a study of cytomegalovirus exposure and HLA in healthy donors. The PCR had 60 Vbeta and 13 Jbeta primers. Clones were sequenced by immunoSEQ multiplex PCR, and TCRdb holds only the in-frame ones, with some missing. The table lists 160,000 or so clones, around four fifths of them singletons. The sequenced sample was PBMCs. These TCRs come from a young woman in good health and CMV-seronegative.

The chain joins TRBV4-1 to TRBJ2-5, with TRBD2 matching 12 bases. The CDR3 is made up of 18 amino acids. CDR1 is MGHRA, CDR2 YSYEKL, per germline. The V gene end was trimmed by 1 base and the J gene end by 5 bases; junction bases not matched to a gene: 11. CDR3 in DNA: TGCGCCAGCAGCCAAGGTCTCGCTAGCGGGGGGGCCGGGGAGACCCAGTACTTC. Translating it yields CASSQGLASGGAGETQYF.

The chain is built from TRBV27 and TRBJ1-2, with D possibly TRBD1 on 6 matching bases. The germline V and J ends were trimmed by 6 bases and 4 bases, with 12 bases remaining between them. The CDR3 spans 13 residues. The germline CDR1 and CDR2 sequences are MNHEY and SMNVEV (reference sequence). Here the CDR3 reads CASSLAGAYGYTF. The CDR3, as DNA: TGTGCCAGCAGCCTCGCGGGGGCCTATGGCTACACCTTC.

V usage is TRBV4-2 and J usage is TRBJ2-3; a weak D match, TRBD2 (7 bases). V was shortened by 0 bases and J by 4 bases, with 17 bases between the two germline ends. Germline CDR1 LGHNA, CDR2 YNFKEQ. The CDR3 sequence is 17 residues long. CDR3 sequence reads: CASSQDGEGEGADTQYF. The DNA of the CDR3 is TGTGCCAGCAGCCAAGACGGTGAGGGGGAGGGCGCAGATACGCAGTATTTT.

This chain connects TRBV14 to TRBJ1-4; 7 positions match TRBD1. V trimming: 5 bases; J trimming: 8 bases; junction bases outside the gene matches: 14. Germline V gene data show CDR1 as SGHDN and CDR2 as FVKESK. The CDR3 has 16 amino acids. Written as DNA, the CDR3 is TGTGCCAGCAGCTCAATCCGGACAGGCCTGGGCGAAAAACTGTTTTTT. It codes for CASSSIRTGLGEKLFF.

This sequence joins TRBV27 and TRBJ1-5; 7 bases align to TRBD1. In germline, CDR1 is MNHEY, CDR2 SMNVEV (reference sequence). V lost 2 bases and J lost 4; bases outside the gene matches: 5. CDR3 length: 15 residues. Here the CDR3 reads CASSLIGGLNQPQHF. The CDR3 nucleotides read TGTGCCAGCAGTTTAATAGGGGGCCTAAATCAGCCCCAGCATTTT.

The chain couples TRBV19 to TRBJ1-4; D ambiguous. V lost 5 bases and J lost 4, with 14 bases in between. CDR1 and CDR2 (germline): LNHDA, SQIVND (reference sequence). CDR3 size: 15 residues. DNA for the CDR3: TGTGCCAGTAGTGACCGGGTCTACCTTAATGAAAAACTGTTTTTT. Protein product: CASSDRVYLNEKLFF. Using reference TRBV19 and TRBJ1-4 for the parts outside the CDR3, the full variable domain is DGGITQSPKYLFRKEGQNVTLSCEQNLNHDAMYWYRQDPGQGLRLIYYSQIVNDFQKGDIAEGYSVSREKKESFPLTVTSAQKNPTAFYLCASSDRVYLNEKLFFGSGTQLSVL.

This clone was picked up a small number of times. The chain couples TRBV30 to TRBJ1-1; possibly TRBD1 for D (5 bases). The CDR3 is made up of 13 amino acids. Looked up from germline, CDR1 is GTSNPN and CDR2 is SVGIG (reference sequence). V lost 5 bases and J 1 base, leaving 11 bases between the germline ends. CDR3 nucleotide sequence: TGTGCCTGGGACGGACACCCGAACACTGAAGCTTTCTTT. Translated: CAWDGHPNTEAFF.

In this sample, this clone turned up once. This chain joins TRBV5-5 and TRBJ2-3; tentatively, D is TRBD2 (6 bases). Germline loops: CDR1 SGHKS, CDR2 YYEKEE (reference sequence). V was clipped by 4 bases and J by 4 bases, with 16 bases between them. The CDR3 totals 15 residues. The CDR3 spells CASSKTSSAADTQYF. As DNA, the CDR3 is TGTGCCAGCAGCAAGACTAGTTCAGCGGCAGATACGCAGTATTTT.

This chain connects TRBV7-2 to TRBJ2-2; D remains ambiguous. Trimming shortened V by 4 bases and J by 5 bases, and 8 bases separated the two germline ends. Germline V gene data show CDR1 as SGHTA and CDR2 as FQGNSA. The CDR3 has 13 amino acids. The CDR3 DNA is TGTGCCAGCAGCTCCCAGGTTACCGGGGAGCTGTTTTTT. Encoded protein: CASSSQVTGELFF.

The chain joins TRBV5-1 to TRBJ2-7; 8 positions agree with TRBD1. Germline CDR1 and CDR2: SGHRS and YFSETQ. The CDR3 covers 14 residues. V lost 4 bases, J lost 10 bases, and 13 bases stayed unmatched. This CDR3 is CASSEDPGQVPQYF. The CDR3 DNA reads TGCGCCAGCAGCGAGGACCCGGGACAGGTCCCCCAGTACTTC.

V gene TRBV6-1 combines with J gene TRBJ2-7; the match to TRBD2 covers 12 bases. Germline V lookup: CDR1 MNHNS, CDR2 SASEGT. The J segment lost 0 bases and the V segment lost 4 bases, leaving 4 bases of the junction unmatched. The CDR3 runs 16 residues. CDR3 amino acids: CASSGLAGESSYEQYF. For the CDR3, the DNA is TGTGCCAGCAGTGGACTAGCGGGGGAGAGCTCCTACGAGCAGTACTTC.

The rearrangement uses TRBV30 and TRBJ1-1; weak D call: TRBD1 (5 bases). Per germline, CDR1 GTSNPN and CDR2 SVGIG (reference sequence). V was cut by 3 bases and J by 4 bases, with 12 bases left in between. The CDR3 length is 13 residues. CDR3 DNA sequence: TGTGCCTGGAGATCGGGGGAGGGCACTGAAGCTTTCTTT. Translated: CAWRSGEGTEAFF. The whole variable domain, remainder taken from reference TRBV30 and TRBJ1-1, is SQTIHQWPATLVQPVGSPLSLECTVEGTSNPNLYWYRQAAGRGLQLLFYSVGIGQISSEVPQNLSASRPQDRQFILSSKKLLLSDSGFYLCAWRSGEGTEAFFGQGTRLTVV.

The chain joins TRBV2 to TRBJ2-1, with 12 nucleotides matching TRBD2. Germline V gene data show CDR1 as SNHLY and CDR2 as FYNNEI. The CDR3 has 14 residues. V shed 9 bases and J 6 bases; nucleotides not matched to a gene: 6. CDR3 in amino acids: CASTSGGSLNEQFF. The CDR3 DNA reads TGTGCCAGTACTAGCGGGGGGTCCCTCAATGAGCAGTTCTTC.

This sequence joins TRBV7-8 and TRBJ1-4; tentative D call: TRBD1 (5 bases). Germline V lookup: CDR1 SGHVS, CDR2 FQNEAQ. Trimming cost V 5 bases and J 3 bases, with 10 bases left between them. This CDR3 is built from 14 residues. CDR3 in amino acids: CASSPLQANEKLFF. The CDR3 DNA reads TGTGCCAGCAGCCCGCTACAGGCTAATGAAAAACTGTTTTTT.

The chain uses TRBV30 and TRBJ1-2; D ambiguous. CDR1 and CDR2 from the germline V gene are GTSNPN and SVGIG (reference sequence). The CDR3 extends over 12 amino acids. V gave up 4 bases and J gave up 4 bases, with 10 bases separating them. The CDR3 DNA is TGTGCCTGGACCCCCCGTTCCTATGGCTACACCTTC. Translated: CAWTPRSYGYTF.

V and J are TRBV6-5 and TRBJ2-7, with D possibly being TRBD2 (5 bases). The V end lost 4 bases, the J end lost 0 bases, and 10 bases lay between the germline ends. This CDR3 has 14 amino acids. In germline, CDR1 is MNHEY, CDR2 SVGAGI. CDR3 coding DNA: TGTGCCAGCAGTTTGGACCGGGGCTCCTACGAGCAGTACTTC. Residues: CASSLDRGSYEQYF.

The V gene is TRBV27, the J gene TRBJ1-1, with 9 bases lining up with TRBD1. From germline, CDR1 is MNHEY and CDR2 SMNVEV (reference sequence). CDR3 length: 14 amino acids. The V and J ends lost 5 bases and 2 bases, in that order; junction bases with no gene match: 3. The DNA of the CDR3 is TGTGCCAGCAGTCTCACAGGGGGCAACACTGAAGCTTTCTTT. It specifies CASSLTGGNTEAFF.

CDR3: CASSHRQGEGYGYTF. The CDR3 nucleotides are TGTGCCAGCAGCCACAGACAGGGGGAAGGCTATGGCTACACCTTC. The gene calls are TRBV7-8 and TRBJ1-2; TRBD1 matches at 9 bases. Losses at the gene ends were 5 bases for V and 4 bases for J; bases not matched to a gene: 8. Germline CDR1 reads SGHVS; CDR2 reads FQNEAQ. The CDR3 spans 15 residues.

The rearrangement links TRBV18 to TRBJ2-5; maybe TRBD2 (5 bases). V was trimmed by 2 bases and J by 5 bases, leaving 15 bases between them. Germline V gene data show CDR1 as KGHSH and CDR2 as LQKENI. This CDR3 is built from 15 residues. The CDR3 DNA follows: TGTGCCAGCTCACCATCGTGGGGAGTGATGGAGACCCAGTACTTC. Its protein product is CASSPSWGVMETQYF.

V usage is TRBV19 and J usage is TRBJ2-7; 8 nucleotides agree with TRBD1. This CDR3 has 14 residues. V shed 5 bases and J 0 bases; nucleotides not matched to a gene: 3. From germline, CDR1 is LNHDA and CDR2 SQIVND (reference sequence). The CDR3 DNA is TGTGCCAGTAGTCCGACAGGGGACTCCTACGAGCAGTACTTC. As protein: CASSPTGDSYEQYF.

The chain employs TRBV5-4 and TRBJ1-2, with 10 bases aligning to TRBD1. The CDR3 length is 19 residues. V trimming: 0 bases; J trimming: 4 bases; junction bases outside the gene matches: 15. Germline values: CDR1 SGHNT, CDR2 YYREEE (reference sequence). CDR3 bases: TGTGCCAGCAGCTTGGCAGGGGGTCGGGGACAGGGGACTCCCTATGGCTACACCTTC. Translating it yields CASSLAGGRGQGTPYGYTF.

The CDR3 coding sequence is TGTGCCTCCGGACTAGCGGGAACATACAATGAGCAGTTCTTC. Translating gives CASGLAGTYNEQFF. The V gene is TRBV10-3, the J gene TRBJ2-1, with 12 bases aligning to TRBD2. J was trimmed by 4 bases and V by 11 bases; bases with no gene match: 6. The germline gives CDR1 ENHRY, CDR2 SYGVKD. The CDR3 runs to 14 residues.